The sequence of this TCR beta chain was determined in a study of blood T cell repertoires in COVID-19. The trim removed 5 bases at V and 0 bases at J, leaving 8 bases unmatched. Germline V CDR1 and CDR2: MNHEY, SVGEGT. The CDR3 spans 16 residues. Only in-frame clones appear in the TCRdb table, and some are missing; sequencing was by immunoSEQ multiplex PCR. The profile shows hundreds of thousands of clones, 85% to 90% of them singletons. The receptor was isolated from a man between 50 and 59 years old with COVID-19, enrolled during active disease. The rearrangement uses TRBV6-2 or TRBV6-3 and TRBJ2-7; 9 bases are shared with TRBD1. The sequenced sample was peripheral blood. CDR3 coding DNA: TGTGCCAGCAGTCTTGACAGGGGGGTTACCTCCTACGAGCAGTACTTC. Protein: CASSLDRGVTSYEQYF.